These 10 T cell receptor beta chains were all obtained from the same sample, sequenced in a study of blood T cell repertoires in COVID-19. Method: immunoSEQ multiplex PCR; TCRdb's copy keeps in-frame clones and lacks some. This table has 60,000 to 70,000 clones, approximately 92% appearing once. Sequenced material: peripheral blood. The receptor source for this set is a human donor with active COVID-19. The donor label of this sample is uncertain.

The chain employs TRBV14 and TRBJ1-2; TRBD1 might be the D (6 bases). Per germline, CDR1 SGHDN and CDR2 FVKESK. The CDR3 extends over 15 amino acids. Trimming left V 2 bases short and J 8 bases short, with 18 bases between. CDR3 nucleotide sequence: TGTGCCAGCAGCCAACGGACAGACGCCTTAAGGGGCTACACCTTC. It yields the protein CASSQRTDALRGYTF.

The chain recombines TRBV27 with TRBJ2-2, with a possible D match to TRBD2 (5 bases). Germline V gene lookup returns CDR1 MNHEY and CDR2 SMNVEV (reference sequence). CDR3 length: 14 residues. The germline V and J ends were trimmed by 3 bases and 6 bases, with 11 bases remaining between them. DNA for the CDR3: TGTGCCAGCAGTTTGTGGCAGGAGGCCGGGGAGCTGTTTTTT. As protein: CASSLWQEAGELFF.

CDR3 coding DNA: TGTGCCAGCAGCATTCTAGGGGTTGGAGATACGCAGTATTTT. It is translated as CASSILGVGDTQYF. V gene TRBV7-9 combines with J gene TRBJ2-3; tentatively, D is TRBD1 (5 bases). This CDR3 region has 14 residues. Germline values: CDR1 SEHNR, CDR2 FQNEAQ (reference sequence). Trimming shortened V by 5 bases and J by 5 bases, and 14 bases separated the two germline ends.

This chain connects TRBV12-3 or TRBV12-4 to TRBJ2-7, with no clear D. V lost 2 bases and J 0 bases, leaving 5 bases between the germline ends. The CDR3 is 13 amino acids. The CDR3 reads CASSLSSSYEQYF. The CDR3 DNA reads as TGTGCCAGCAGTTTAAGTAGCTCCTACGAGCAGTACTTC.

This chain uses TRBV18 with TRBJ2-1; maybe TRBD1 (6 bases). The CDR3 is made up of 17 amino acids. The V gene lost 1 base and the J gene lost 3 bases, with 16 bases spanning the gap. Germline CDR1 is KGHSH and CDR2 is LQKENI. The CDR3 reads CASSPLVQGDGYNEQFF. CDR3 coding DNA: TGTGCCAGCTCACCACTCGTACAGGGAGACGGCTACAATGAGCAGTTCTTC.

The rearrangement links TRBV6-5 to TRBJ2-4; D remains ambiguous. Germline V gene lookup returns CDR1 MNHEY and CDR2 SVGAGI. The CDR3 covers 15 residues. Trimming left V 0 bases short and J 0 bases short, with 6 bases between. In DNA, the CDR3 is TGTGCCAGCAGTTACTCGTCTGTAGCCAAAAACATTCAGTACTTC. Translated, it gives CASSYSSVAKNIQYF.

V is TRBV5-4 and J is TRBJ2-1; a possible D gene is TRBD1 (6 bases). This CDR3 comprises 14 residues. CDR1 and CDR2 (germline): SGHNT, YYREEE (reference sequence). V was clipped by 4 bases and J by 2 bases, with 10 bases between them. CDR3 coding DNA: TGTGCCAGCAGCCTCACAGGGCCCTACAATGAGCAGTTCTTC. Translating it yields CASSLTGPYNEQFF. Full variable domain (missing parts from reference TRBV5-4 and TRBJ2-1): ETGVTQSPTHLIKTRGQQVTLRCSSQSGHNTVSWYQQALGQGPQFIFQYYREEENGRGNFPPRFSGLQFPNYSSELNVNALELDDSALYLCASSLTGPYNEQFFGPGTRLTVL.

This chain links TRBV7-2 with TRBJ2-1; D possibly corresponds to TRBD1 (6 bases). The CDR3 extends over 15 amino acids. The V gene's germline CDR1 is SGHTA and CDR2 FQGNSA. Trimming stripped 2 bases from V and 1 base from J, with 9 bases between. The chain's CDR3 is CASSLHRDSYNEQFF. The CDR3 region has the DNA TGTGCCAGCAGCTTACACAGGGATTCCTACAATGAGCAGTTCTTC.

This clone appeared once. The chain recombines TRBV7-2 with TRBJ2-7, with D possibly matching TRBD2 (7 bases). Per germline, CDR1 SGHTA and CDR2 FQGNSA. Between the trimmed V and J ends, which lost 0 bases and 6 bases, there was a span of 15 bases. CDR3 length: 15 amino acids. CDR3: CASSLAAGARGEQYF. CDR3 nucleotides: TGTGCCAGCAGCTTAGCGGCGGGGGCGCGGGGCGAGCAGTACTTC. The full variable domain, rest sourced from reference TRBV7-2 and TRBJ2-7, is GAGVSQSPSNKVTEKGKDVELRCDPISGHTALYWYRQSLGQGLEFLIYFQGNSAPDKSGLPSDRFSAERTGGSVSTLTIQRTQQEDSAVYLCASSLAAGARGEQYFGPGTRLTVT.

The CDR3, as DNA: TGTGCCAGCTGGACAGGGGTGGATGAGCAGTTCTTC. Encoded protein: CASWTGVDEQFF. The chain couples TRBV6-5 to TRBJ2-1; 9 bases agree with TRBD1. The CDR3 has 12 residues. The V segment lost 8 bases and the J segment 8 bases; nucleotides outside the gene matches: 4. Germline V gives CDR1 MNHEY, CDR2 SVGAGI.